This TCR beta chain was recovered during a study of T cell changes during pregnancy in multiple sclerosis. Clones were sequenced by immunoSEQ multiplex PCR, and TCRdb holds only the in-frame ones, with some missing. The sample holds approximately 88,000 clones; 92% are singletons and the top ten take around 2.7%. This CDR3 contains 14 residues. The germline V gene encodes CDR1 SGHTA and CDR2 FQGNSA. The ends were cut back, 5 bases at V and 9 bases at J, with 17 bases in the middle. The input for sequencing was peripheral blood, taken in the first trimester of pregnancy. The rearrangement uses TRBV7-2 and TRBJ2-1; D is perhaps TRBD1 (5 bases). The receptor comes from a female donor with multiple sclerosis, enrolled in a pregnancy study. CDR3 DNA sequence: TGTGCCAGCAGCCCCCAGGGATGGTCCGGTGAGCAGTTCTTC. Its protein product is CASSPQGWSGEQFF. Filled out from reference TRBV7-2 and TRBJ2-1, the complete variable domain reads GAGVSQSPSNKVTEKGKDVELRCDPISGHTALYWYRQSLGQGLEFLIYFQGNSAPDKSGLPSDRFSAERTGGSVSTLTIQRTQQEDSAVYLCASSPQGWSGEQFFGPGTRLTVL.